What follows are 17 T cell receptor beta chains derived from one specimen sequenced in a study of radiotherapy plus CTLA-4 blockade in lung cancer. Only in-frame clones appear in the TCRdb table, and some are missing; sequencing was by immunoSEQ multiplex PCR. Counted here are just under 45,000 clones, less than 75% occurring once; the ten biggest clones make up approximately 23%. The specimen was peripheral blood, collected from a patient treated with radiotherapy plus ipilimumab. These receptors were obtained from a human donor with non-small cell lung cancer who had a partial response to radiotherapy plus ipilimumab.

The gene calls are TRBV6-6 and TRBJ2-3; D is perhaps TRBD1 (6 bases). CDR1 MNHNY and CDR2 SVGAGI come from the germline V gene (reference sequence). V was shortened by 6 bases and J by 2 bases, with 12 bases between the two germline ends. The CDR3 sequence is 14 residues long. For the CDR3, the DNA is TGTGCCAGCAGCTGGGGACACCCCACAGATACGCAGTATTTT. Encoded protein: CASSWGHPTDTQYF.

The genes are TRBV13 and TRBJ2-7, with TRBD1 matching 9 bases. Per germline, CDR1 PRHDT and CDR2 FYEKMQ (reference sequence). After removal of 5 bases from V and 5 bases from J, the junction contained 4 bases not matched to a gene. CDR3 length equals 13 residues. Written as DNA, the CDR3 is TGTGCCAGCAGCCCACAGGGGGCGGACGAGCAGTACTTC. Its translation: CASSPQGADEQYF. The whole variable domain, filled in from reference TRBV13 and TRBJ2-7, reads AAGVIQSPRHLIKEKRETATLKCYPIPRHDTVYWYQQGPGQDPQFLISFYEKMQSDKGSIPDRFSAQQFSDYHSELNMSSLELGDSALYFCASSPQGADEQYFGPGTRLTVT.

The chain couples TRBV10-3 to TRBJ2-7; the match to TRBD2 covers 8 bases. Germline CDR1 reads ENHRY; CDR2 reads SYGVKD. This CDR3 has 15 amino acids. V was clipped by 3 bases and J by 4 bases; unmatched bases: 8. Written as DNA, the CDR3 is TGTGCCATCAGTGAAGGGACTAGTAGGAGGTACGAGCAGTACTTC. It is translated as CAISEGTSRRYEQYF.

This clone turned up a few times. V and J are TRBV21-1 and TRBJ1-2; TRBD1, the table's D call, was not compared with the DNA. TRBV21-1 is designated a pseudogene. The CDR3 length is 16 residues. In DNA, the CDR3 is TGTGCCAGCAGCCCCCGAAGACACCTCTTTAACTATGGCTACACCTTC. It encodes CASSPRRHLFNYGYTF.

This chain uses TRBV7-8 with TRBJ1-5, with D perhaps matching TRBD1 (5 bases). There are 15 residues in the CDR3. CDR1 and CDR2 (germline): SGHVS, FQNEAQ. Trimming pared 1 base from V and 0 bases from J, leaving 7 bases between. The chain's CDR3 is CASSLGQGSNQPQHF. Here the CDR3 DNA reads TGTGCCAGCAGCTTAGGGCAGGGTAGCAATCAGCCCCAGCATTTT.

The V gene is TRBV5-6, the J gene TRBJ2-7; possible D gene TRBD1, 6 bases. The CDR3 runs 16 residues. From germline, CDR1 is SGHDT and CDR2 YYEEEE. The V gene lost 0 bases and the J gene lost 1 base, with 14 bases spanning the gap. The DNA of the CDR3 is TGTGCCAGCAGCTTGGGGGGGTTAGACAGGTCCTACGAGCAGTACTTC. It specifies CASSLGGLDRSYEQYF.

V is TRBV7-2 and J is TRBJ2-5; D may be TRBD1 (6 bases). Per the germline V gene, CDR1 is SGHTA and CDR2 is FQGNSA. Trimming left V 1 base short and J 2 bases short, with 14 bases between. The CDR3 consists of 16 residues. CDR3 nucleotides: TGTGCCAGCAGCTTAGGTCCGTGGGGGACACAAGAGACCCAGTACTTC. Translated: CASSLGPWGTQETQYF.

CDR3 residues: CASRLSDTQYF. In DNA form, the CDR3 reads TGTGCCAGCAGGCTATCAGATACGCAGTATTTT. The rearrangement links TRBV27 to TRBJ2-3, with D uncertain. The CDR3 loop spans 11 amino acids. Germline values: CDR1 MNHEY, CDR2 SMNVEV (reference sequence). The V and J ends lost 6 bases and 4 bases respectively, with 5 bases between them.

The chain couples TRBV27 to TRBJ2-7, with 7 bases identical to TRBD1. Germline values: CDR1 MNHEY, CDR2 SMNVEV (reference sequence). The CDR3 covers 14 residues. V gave up 6 bases and J gave up 2 bases; unmatched junction bases: 7. Written as DNA, the CDR3 is TGTGCCAGCAGCTTTGCACAGGGGACCTACGAGCAGTACTTC. Its translation: CASSFAQGTYEQYF.

The chain couples TRBV5-1 to TRBJ1-2; a possible D gene is TRBD1 (6 bases). CDR3 size: 13 residues. The V and J ends lost 3 bases and 6 bases respectively, with 12 bases between them. Germline assignment: CDR1 SGHRS and CDR2 YFSETQ. The chain's CDR3 is CASSSPGVDGYTF. The CDR3 nucleotides are TGCGCCAGCAGCTCGCCAGGGGTGGATGGCTACACCTTC.

The V and J genes are TRBV7-9 and TRBJ2-3; TRBD1 aligns across 9 bases. Germline-derived CDR1 and CDR2 are SEHNR and FQNEAQ (reference sequence). V lost 3 bases, J lost 6 bases, and 7 bases stayed unmatched. The CDR3 totals 15 residues. The CDR3 DNA reads TGTGCCAGCAGCTTCAGACAGGGGGTGGAGGATACGCAGTATTTT. Its protein product is CASSFRQGVEDTQYF.

This clone turned up a few times. The chain uses TRBV4-1 and TRBJ2-7, with D possibly being TRBD2 (6 bases). Germline V CDR1 and CDR2: MGHRA, YSYEKL. Between the trimmed V and J ends, which lost 1 base and 2 bases, there was a span of 15 bases. The CDR3 loop spans 16 amino acids. The chain's CDR3 is CASSQVVEGGAYEQYF. Written as DNA, the CDR3 is TGCGCCAGCAGCCAAGTTGTCGAGGGAGGTGCCTACGAGCAGTACTTC.

V is TRBV11-2 and J is TRBJ2-7; TRBD2 is a possible D gene (6 bases). Germline assignment: CDR1 SGHAT and CDR2 FQNNGV. The CDR3 sequence is 18 residues long. V was cut by 6 bases and J by 3 bases, with 27 bases left in between. The CDR3 bases are TGTGCCAGCAGACCCGTCGGGAGAGGCCGGGGCGTGGGCTACGAGCAGTACTTC. Residues: CASRPVGRGRGVGYEQYF.

This sequence joins TRBV6-5 and TRBJ2-7; TRBD1 matches at 7 bases. CDR1 and CDR2 (germline): MNHEY, SVGAGI. The CDR3 is 15 amino acids. With V trimmed by 5 bases and J by 5 bases, 12 bases remained unmatched. The DNA of the CDR3 is TGTGCCAGCAGTCTCACCGGGACAGCCCTTAACGAGCAGTACTTC. Amino acid sequence: CASSLTGTALNEQYF.

The chain couples TRBV7-6 to TRBJ2-1, with 7 positions matching TRBD2. Per the germline V gene, CDR1 is SGHVS and CDR2 is FNYEAQ. V lost 1 base to trimming and J lost 2 bases; unmatched junction nucleotides: 11. The CDR3 contains 18 residues. The CDR3 coding sequence is TGTGCCAGCAGCTTAGAGGGAAAGGCTAGCGGCCCCTACAATGAGCAGTTCTTC. This sequence encodes CASSLEGKASGPYNEQFF.

V gene TRBV7-3 combines with J gene TRBJ2-1, with TRBD2 identical over 15 bases. The CDR3 sequence is 17 residues long. CDR1 is SGHTA, CDR2 FQGTGA, per germline. With V trimmed by 5 bases and J by 7 bases, 9 bases remained unmatched. CDR3 amino acids: CASSMLTGLAGGNEQFF. DNA for the CDR3: TGTGCCAGCAGCATGCTAACGGGACTAGCGGGAGGTAATGAGCAGTTCTTC.

This rearrangement joins TRBV12-5 to TRBJ1-1; D is uncertain. The CDR3 loop spans 13 amino acids. V lost 3 bases and J 2 bases, leaving 7 bases between the germline ends. Germline-derived CDR1 and CDR2 are LGHNT and FRNRAP. Here the CDR3 DNA reads TGTGCTAGTGGTTTAAACAGTAACACTGAAGCTTTCTTT. Its translation: CASGLNSNTEAFF.